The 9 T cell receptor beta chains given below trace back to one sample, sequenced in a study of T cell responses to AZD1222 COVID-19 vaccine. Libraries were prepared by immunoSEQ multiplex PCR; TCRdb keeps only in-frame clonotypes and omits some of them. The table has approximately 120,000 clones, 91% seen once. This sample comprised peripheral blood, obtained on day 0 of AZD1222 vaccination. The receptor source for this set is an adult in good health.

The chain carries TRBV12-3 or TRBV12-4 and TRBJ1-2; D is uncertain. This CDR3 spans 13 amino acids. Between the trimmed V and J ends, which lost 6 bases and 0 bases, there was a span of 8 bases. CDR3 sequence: CASSPIPNYGYTF. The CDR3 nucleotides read TGTGCCAGCAGCCCGATCCCTAACTATGGCTACACCTTC.

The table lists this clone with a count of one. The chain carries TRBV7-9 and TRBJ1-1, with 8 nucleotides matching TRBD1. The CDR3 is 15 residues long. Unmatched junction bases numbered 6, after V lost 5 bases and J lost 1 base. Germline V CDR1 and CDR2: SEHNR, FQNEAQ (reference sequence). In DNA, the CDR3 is TGTGCCAGCAGCCCGAAGACAGGGGCGAACACTGAAGCTTTCTTT. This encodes CASSPKTGANTEAFF. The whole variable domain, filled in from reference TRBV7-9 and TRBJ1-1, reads DTGVSQNPRHKITKRGQNVTFRCDPISEHNRLYWYRQTLGQGPEFLTYFQNEAQLEKSRLLSDRFSAERPKGSFSTLEIQRTEQGDSAMYLCASSPKTGANTEAFFGQGTRLTVV.

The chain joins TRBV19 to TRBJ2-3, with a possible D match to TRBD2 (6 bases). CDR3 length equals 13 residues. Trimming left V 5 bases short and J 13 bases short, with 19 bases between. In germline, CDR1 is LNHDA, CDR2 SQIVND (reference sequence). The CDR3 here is CASSGSGSGREYF. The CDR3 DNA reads TGTGCCAGTAGTGGCTCGGGTAGCGGTCGGGAGTATTTT.

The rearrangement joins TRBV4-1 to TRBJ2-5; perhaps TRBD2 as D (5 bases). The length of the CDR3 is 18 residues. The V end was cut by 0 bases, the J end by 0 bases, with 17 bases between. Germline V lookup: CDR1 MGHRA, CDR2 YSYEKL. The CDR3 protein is CASSQDLSGGADQETQYF. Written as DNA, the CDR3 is TGCGCCAGCAGCCAAGATCTATCCGGTGGAGCGGACCAAGAGACCCAGTACTTC.

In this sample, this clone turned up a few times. Here the CDR3 DNA reads TGTGCCAGCAGCCCGGGACAGGGAAGCTACGAGCAGTACTTC. Its protein product is CASSPGQGSYEQYF. The chain joins TRBV5-4 to TRBJ2-7, with TRBD1 identical over 9 bases. The J segment lost 3 bases and the V segment lost 4 bases, leaving 5 bases of the junction unmatched. The CDR3 contains 14 residues. Germline-derived CDR1 and CDR2 are SGHNT and YYREEE (reference sequence).

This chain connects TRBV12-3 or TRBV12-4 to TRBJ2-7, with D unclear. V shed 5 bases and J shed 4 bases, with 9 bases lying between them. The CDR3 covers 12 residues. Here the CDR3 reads CASSPTGYEQYF. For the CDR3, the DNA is TGTGCCAGCAGTCCGACCGGGTACGAGCAGTACTTC.

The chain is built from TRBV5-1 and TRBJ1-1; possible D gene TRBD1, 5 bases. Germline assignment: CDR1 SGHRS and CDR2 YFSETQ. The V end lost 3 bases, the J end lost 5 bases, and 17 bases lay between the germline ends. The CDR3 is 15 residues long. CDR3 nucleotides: TGCGCCAGCAGCTCTCAAAGCTATGGGGGGACTGAAGCTTTCTTT. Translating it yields CASSSQSYGGTEAFF. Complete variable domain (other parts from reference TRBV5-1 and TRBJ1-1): KAGVTQTPRYLIKTRGQQVTLSCSPISGHRSVSWYQQTPGQGLQFLFEYFSETQRNKGNFPGRFSGRQFSNSRSEMNVSTLELGDSALYLCASSSQSYGGTEAFFGQGTRLTVV.

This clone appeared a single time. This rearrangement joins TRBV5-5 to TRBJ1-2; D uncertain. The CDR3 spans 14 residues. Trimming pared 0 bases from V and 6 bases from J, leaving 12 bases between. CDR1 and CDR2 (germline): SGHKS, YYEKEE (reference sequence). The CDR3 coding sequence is TGTGCCAGCAGCTTGGTACCCGGGTATGATGGCTACACCTTC. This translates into CASSLVPGYDGYTF.

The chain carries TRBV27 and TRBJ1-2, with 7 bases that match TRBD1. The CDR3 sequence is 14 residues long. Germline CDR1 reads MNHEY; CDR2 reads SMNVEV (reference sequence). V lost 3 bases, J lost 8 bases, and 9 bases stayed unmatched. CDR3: CASSFGTADGGYTF. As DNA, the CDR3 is TGTGCCAGCAGTTTTGGGACAGCGGACGGCGGCTACACCTTC.